The T cell receptor (beta chain) described here comes from a study of Ad26.COV2.S vaccination and SARS-CoV-2 variants. Treatment here: some 20 received Ad26.COV2.S at low or high dose, single or two shots; about 5 received placebo; per-sample allocation not given. Each sample was drawn 63 days after the first injection (of vaccine or placebo). As to this clone: Its antigen is still unknown.

V was clipped by 1 base and J by 9 bases, with 11 bases between them. CDR3 length equals 13 residues. The germline V gene has CDR1 SGHNT and CDR2 YYREEE (reference sequence). Data came from immunoSEQ multiplex PCR; TCRdb stores just in-frame clones and leaves some out. The data show 300,000 to 350,000 clones, with about 86% seen just once and approximately 12% held by the top ten. Study-wide results and limits: Non-spike TCR breadth did not differ much between vaccine and placebo recipients. After vaccination, substantial breadth of spike-specific CD8+ and CD4+ responses was reported.

This TCR was sampled from a person aged 18-60 years who received the Ad26.COV2.S COVID-19 vaccine or a placebo. The material sequenced was peripheral blood, taken in a trial of Ad26.COV2.S vaccine versus placebo. V is TRBV5-4 and J is TRBJ2-1, with D perhaps matching TRBD2 (5 bases). CDR3 bases: TGTGCCAGCAGCTTGACTTCTAGCACTGAGCAGTTCTTC. Translating it yields CASSLTSSTEQFF.